These 18 T cell receptor beta chains originate from one sample sequenced in a study of T cell changes during pregnancy in multiple sclerosis. Generated by immunoSEQ multiplex PCR, the TCRdb table keeps only in-frame clones and is missing some. In the table there are some 14,000 clones, roughly 86% of which are singletons. Sample: CD8+ T cells from peripheral blood mononuclear cells, taken in the first trimester of pregnancy. All receptors derive from a female donor with multiple sclerosis, enrolled in a pregnancy study.

The CDR3 sequence: CASSLRAGPYNEQFF. CDR3 coding DNA: TGTGCCAGCAGCTTAAGGGCAGGGCCCTACAATGAGCAGTTCTTC. The V gene is TRBV13, the J gene TRBJ2-1, with D maybe TRBD1 (5 bases). Looked up from germline, CDR1 is PRHDT and CDR2 is FYEKMQ (reference sequence). The CDR3 contains 15 residues. Deletions cut 2 bases from V and 2 bases from J, with 10 bases between. The full variable domain, completed using reference TRBV13 and TRBJ2-1, is AAGVIQSPRHLIKEKRETATLKCYPIPRHDTVYWYQQGPGQDPQFLISFYEKMQSDKGSIPDRFSAQQFSDYHSELNMSSLELGDSALYFCASSLRAGPYNEQFFGPGTRLTVL.

The chain uses TRBV28 and TRBJ1-2; TRBD1 aligns across 9 bases. J lost 2 bases, V lost 0 bases, and 7 bases had no gene match. CDR1 is MDHEN and CDR2 is SYDVKM in the germline V gene. This CDR3 has 17 amino acids. CDR3 in amino acids: CASSLWGPGTGNYGYTF. CDR3 nucleotide sequence: TGTGCCAGCAGTTTATGGGGCCCCGGGACAGGGAACTATGGCTACACCTTC.

The rearrangement uses TRBV4-2 and TRBJ1-6; 7 bases are shared with TRBD1. The germline gives CDR1 LGHNA, CDR2 YNFKEQ. CDR3 length: 16 residues. V trimming: 2 bases; J trimming: 5 bases; junction bases outside the gene matches: 6. CDR3 sequence: CASSQTGTENNSPLHF. The CDR3 DNA is TGTGCCAGCAGCCAAACCGGGACAGAAAATAATTCACCCCTCCACTTT.

The V call is TRBV19, the J call TRBJ1-2; TRBD1 matches 12 bases. V trimming: 7 bases; J trimming: 1 base; junction bases outside the gene matches: 16. The germline CDR1 and CDR2 sequences are LNHDA and SQIVND (reference sequence). CDR3 length equals 19 residues. Here the CDR3 DNA reads TGTGCCAGTATGTCCGAGATCTCCGGGACAGGGGGCCATAACTATGGCTACACCTTC. This sequence encodes CASMSEISGTGGHNYGYTF. The complete variable domain, with remaining parts taken from reference TRBV19 and TRBJ1-2, reads DGGITQSPKYLFRKEGQNVTLSCEQNLNHDAMYWYRQDPGQGLRLIYYSQIVNDFQKGDIAEGYSVSREKKESFPLTVTSAQKNPTAFYLCASMSEISGTGGHNYGYTFGSGTRLTVV.

In this sample, this clone turned up a few times. The chain couples TRBV29-1 to TRBJ1-5; D possibly corresponds to TRBD1 (6 bases). There are 13 residues in the CDR3. V lost 3 bases, J lost 6 bases, and 12 bases lay in between. Germline V gene lookup returns CDR1 SQVTM and CDR2 ANQGSEA. The CDR3 here is CSVEAGEGQPQHF. The DNA of the CDR3 is TGCAGCGTTGAGGCAGGGGAAGGTCAGCCCCAGCATTTT.

Points on this clone: A clone one base away is much larger, so this may be a read error. Other DNA sequences in this sample translate to the same CDR3. V and J are TRBV6-4 and TRBJ2-3; 13 bases agree with TRBD2. V lost 3 bases and J lost 4; bases outside the gene matches: 1. The CDR3 has 15 residues. CDR1 is MRHNA and CDR2 is SNTAGT in the germline V gene. Here the CDR3 reads CASSDTSGGADTQYF. In DNA form, the CDR3 reads TGTGCCAGCAGTGATACTAGCGGGGGGGCAGATACGCAGTATTTT.

The V call is TRBV27, the J call TRBJ1-2; D is perhaps TRBD1 (6 bases). Germline V gene lookup returns CDR1 MNHEY and CDR2 SMNVEV (reference sequence). The CDR3 extends over 14 amino acids. The V and J ends lost 5 bases and 3 bases respectively, with 13 bases between them. CDR3 nucleotide sequence: TGTGCCAGCAGTGTTAACAGGGTTTACTATGGCTACACCTTC. Protein sequence: CASSVNRVYYGYTF.

The rearrangement links TRBV6-5 to TRBJ2-1; the D is unclear. The CDR3 is made up of 11 amino acids. CDR1 is MNHEY and CDR2 is SVGAGI in the germline V gene. The V and J ends lost 9 bases and 6 bases respectively, with 9 bases between them. The CDR3 DNA reads TGTGCCAGTACCTTCGGCAATGAGCAGTTCTTC. Its translation: CASTFGNEQFF.

The DNA of the CDR3 is TGTGCCACCAGCAGTCCCCTTAGCGGGGGGCAGAATGAGCAGTTCTTC. Protein: CATSSPLSGGQNEQFF. V and J are TRBV15 and TRBJ2-1; 10 nucleotides align to TRBD2. The CDR3 spans 16 residues. The trim removed 3 bases at V and 7 bases at J, leaving 9 bases unmatched. Germline assignment: CDR1 LNHNV and CDR2 YYDKDF (reference sequence).

For this clone: A much larger clonotype is one base distant, so this may be a read error. CDR3 nucleotide sequence: TGCGCCAGCGGCCCCGCCGGGACAGGGAACTCCTACGAGCAGTACTTC. Translation gives CASGPAGTGNSYEQYF. The chain employs TRBV5-1 and TRBJ2-7, with 9 nucleotides matching TRBD1. The V gene end was trimmed by 7 bases and the J gene end by 0 bases; junction bases not matched to a gene: 11. Germline CDR1 SGHRS, CDR2 YFSETQ. The CDR3 contains 16 residues. Drawing the rest from reference TRBV5-1 and TRBJ2-7, the complete variable domain is KAGVTQTPRYLIKTRGQQVTLSCSPISGHRSVSWYQQTPGQGLQFLFEYFSETQRNKGNFPGRFSGRQFSNSRSEMNVSTLELGDSALYLCASGPAGTGNSYEQYFGPGTRLTVT.

The chain links TRBV9 to TRBJ1-2; 8 bases fit TRBD1. The CDR3 is 14 residues long. V lost 3 bases to trimming and J lost 6 bases; unmatched junction nucleotides: 7. Germline values: CDR1 SGDLS, CDR2 YYNGEE. The CDR3 region is CASSDGGTGHGYTF. The CDR3 DNA reads as TGTGCCAGCAGCGACGGAGGGACAGGCCATGGCTACACCTTC. Full variable domain (rest looked up from reference TRBV9 and TRBJ1-2): DSGVTQTPKHLITATGQRVTLRCSPRSGDLSVYWYQQSLDQGLQFLIQYYNGEERAKGNILERFSAQQFPDLHSELNLSSLELGDSALYFCASSDGGTGHGYTFGSGTRLTVV.

This rearrangement joins TRBV30 to TRBJ1-6, with D perhaps TRBD1 (6 bases). V was pared by 1 base and J by 8 bases, with 9 bases between. Germline CDR1 GTSNPN, CDR2 SVGIG (reference sequence). The CDR3 loop spans 13 amino acids. As DNA, the CDR3 is TGTGCCTGGAGTGACAGGGAGCATTCACCCCTCCACTTT. Amino acids: CAWSDREHSPLHF.

This clone was detected once. This chain links TRBV5-8 with TRBJ2-5; 9 bases map to TRBD2. Looked up from germline, CDR1 is SGHTS and CDR2 is YDEGEE. The V gene end was trimmed by 4 bases and the J gene end by 4 bases; junction bases not matched to a gene: 8. The CDR3 totals 15 residues. This CDR3 reads CASSPVAGGLETQYF. CDR3 nucleotide sequence: TGTGCCAGCAGCCCTGTGGCGGGGGGGTTAGAGACCCAGTACTTC.

This chain connects TRBV10-3 to TRBJ2-6; 11 bases map to TRBD1. CDR1 is ENHRY, CDR2 SYGVKD, per germline. V lost 7 bases to trimming and J lost 0 bases; unmatched junction nucleotides: 5. This CDR3 has 17 residues. The DNA for the CDR3 is TGTGCCATCAATACCGGGACAGGGGGCTCTGGGGCCAACGTCCTGACTTTC. Amino acids: CAINTGTGGSGANVLTF.

The V call is TRBV5-8, the J call TRBJ1-2; a weak D match, TRBD1 (5 bases). The CDR3 sequence is 15 residues long. V lost 5 bases and J 6 bases, leaving 20 bases between the germline ends. Germline V gene sequence: CDR1 SGHTS, CDR2 YDEGEE. The CDR3 region is CASSYGWQGENGYTF. The CDR3 nucleotides read TGTGCCAGCAGTTATGGGTGGCAGGGCGAAAATGGCTACACCTTC.

The chain combines TRBV4-2 with TRBJ2-3, with 10 bases matching TRBD2. Germline V gene lookup returns CDR1 LGHNA and CDR2 YNFKEQ. This CDR3 is 15 amino acids long. Losses at the gene ends were 1 base for V and 4 bases for J; bases not matched to a gene: 2. CDR3 in amino acids: CASSQGTSGADTQYF. The CDR3 DNA reads as TGTGCCAGCAGCCAAGGGACTAGCGGTGCAGATACGCAGTATTTT.

The chain carries TRBV6-1 and TRBJ1-5; TRBD1 matches 9 bases. The CDR3 length is 15 residues. Germline CDR1 and CDR2: MNHNS and SASEGT. V lost 4 bases and J lost 5; bases outside the gene matches: 6. The CDR3 reads CASSVWGQGDQPQHF. Written as DNA, the CDR3 is TGTGCCAGCAGTGTGTGGGGACAGGGCGATCAGCCCCAGCATTTT.

The rearrangement links TRBV5-6 to TRBJ1-5; D is perhaps TRBD1 (6 bases). CDR3 size: 13 residues. The V gene lost 5 bases and the J gene lost 7 bases, with 13 bases spanning the gap. From germline, CDR1 is SGHDT and CDR2 YYEEEE. The CDR3 sequence is CASSRGSGQPQHF. CDR3 sequence (DNA): TGTGCCAGCAGTAGGGGGAGTGGACAGCCCCAGCATTTT.